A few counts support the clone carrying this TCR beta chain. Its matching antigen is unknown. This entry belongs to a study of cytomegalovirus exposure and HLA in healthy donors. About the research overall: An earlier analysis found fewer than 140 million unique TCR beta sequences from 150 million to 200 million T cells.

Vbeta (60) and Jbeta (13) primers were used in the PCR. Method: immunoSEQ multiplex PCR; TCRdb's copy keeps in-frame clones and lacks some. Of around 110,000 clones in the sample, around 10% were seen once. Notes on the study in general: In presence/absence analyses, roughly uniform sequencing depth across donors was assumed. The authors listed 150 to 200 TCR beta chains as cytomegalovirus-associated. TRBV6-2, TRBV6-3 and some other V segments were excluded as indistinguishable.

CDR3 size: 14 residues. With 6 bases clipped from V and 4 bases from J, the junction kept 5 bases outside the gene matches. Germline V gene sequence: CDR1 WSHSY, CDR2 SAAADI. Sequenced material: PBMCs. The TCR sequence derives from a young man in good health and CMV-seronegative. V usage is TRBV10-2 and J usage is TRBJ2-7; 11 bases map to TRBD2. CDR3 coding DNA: TGCGCCAGCAGGACTAGCGGGACCTTATACGAGCAGTACTTC. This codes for CASRTSGTLYEQYF.